These T cell receptor beta chains were read from a single sample in a study of vaccination and CD4 T cells after COVID-19. Their antigen targets remain unknown. TCRdb re-analysed the PCR reads in MiXCR, keeping a single row per CDR3 protein. Of 19,000 or so distinct CDR3 sequences listed, around four fifths are singletons. The source material was CD4+ T cells from blood, cultured in vitro, sampled after SARS-CoV-2 vaccination. These TCRs come from a human donor who received a COVID-19 vaccine. CDR3s include the opening cysteine and the closing phenylalanine or tryptophan. The D gene is left open where the match is weak. The size of a clone is reported for some rows only, either as once, few or many, or as a class for expanded clones.

j_gene	v_gene	abundance	d_gene	CDR3nt	CDR3aa
TRBJ2-3	TRBV20-1	NA	TRBD2	TGCAGTGCTAGAATAGCGGGAAACACAGATACGCAGTATTTT	CSARIAGNTDTQYF
TRBJ1-1	TRBV6-1	NA	NA	TGTGCCAGCTCCCGACGGACAATGAACACTGAAGCTTTCTTT	CASSRRTMNTEAFF
TRBJ1-1	TRBV12-3/TRBV12-4	NA	NA	TGTGCCAGCAGTTTATGGGGTAGGACTGAAGCTTTCTTT	CASSLWGRTEAFF
TRBJ1-1	TRBV11-3	NA	NA	TGTGCCAGCAGCGGGGGTCTGAACACTGAAGCTTTCTTT	CASSGGLNTEAFF
TRBJ1-4	TRBV29-1	NA	TRBD1	TGCAGCGTTGTAGCACAGGGGAAGAATGAAAAACTGTTTTTT	CSVVAQGKNEKLFF
TRBJ1-3	TRBV6-5	NA	NA	TGTGCCAGCAGTTACTCCATCCCCGGCCGGGGGGGAAACACCATATATTTT	CASSYSIPGRGGNTIYF
TRBJ1-2	TRBV7-9	NA	NA	TGTGCCAGCAGTGCAGGGTATACTAACTATGGCTACACCTTC	CASSAGYTNYGYTF
TRBJ1-1	TRBV27	NA	NA	TGTGCCAGCAGTTTAGCAGGGAGCACTGAAGCTTTCTTT	CASSLAGSTEAFF
TRBJ1-1	TRBV15	NA	NA	TGTGCCACCAGCCTTGAGGGTTACACTGAAGCTTTCTTT	CATSLEGYTEAFF
TRBJ2-1	TRBV5-1	medium-sized	TRBD2	TGCGCCAGCAGGACTAGCGGGGGCTCCTACAATGAGCAGTTCTTC	CASRTSGGSYNEQFF
TRBJ1-1	TRBV2	NA	NA	TGTGCCAGCAGTGCTCTACAGGGTTTGTACACTGAAGCTTTCTTT	CASSALQGLYTEAFF
TRBJ1-2	TRBV12-3/TRBV12-4	once	NA	TGTGCCAGCAGTCTAAGACGGGCCGTTGGCTACACCTTC	CASSLRRAVGYTF
TRBJ1-2	TRBV6-1	NA	NA	TGTGCCAGCATCACCACAAGCTGGGGCAGGGGAAACTATGGCTACACCTTC	CASITTSWGRGNYGYTF
TRBJ2-5	TRBV30	NA	NA	TGTGCCAGATTAGAAGAGACCCAGTACTTC	CARLEETQYF
TRBJ1-5	TRBV24-1	NA	TRBD1	TGTGCCACCAGTGATACTACAGGGGGAAGGCCCCAGCATTTT	CATSDTTGGRPQHF
TRBJ2-1	TRBV7-9	NA	TRBD2	TGTGCCAGCAGCCGCCTACTGCGGGGGAATGAGCAGTTCTTC	CASSRLLRGNEQFF
TRBJ2-3	TRBV10-2	NA	NA	TGCGCCAGCCACGAATTGACTCACACAGATACGCAGTATTTT	CASHELTHTDTQYF
TRBJ2-7	TRBV7-2	NA	NA	TGTGCCAGCAGCTTAGATGCAGGAGACGAGCAGTACTTC	CASSLDAGDEQYF
TRBJ1-2	TRBV2	NA	NA	TGTGCCAGCAGTGAAGCGCTACTCTATGGCTACACCTTC	CASSEALLYGYTF
TRBJ2-1	TRBV12-5	NA	TRBD2	TGTGCTAGTGGTTTGCAGCTAGCGGGGGGAAATGAGCAGTTCTTC	CASGLQLAGGNEQFF
TRBJ1-5	TRBV29-1	NA	NA	TGCAGCGTTGAAGTTCTTCCGTCGACTACCCCTGGGAATCAGCCCCAGCATTTT	CSVEVLPSTTPGNQPQHF
TRBJ1-2	TRBV19	few	NA	TGTGCCAGTAGCATGACAGTTACTAACTATGGCTACACCTTC	CASSMTVTNYGYTF
TRBJ1-2	TRBV5-1	NA	TRBD1	TGCGCCAGCAGCACGGGACAGGGATACTCCTATGGCTACACCTTC	CASSTGQGYSYGYTF
TRBJ1-2	TRBV2	NA	TRBD1	TGTGCCAGCACACCCCCGGACAGGAACTATGGCTACACCTTC	CASTPPDRNYGYTF
TRBJ2-2	TRBV7-8	NA	NA	TGTGCCAGCAGCGTCAGCTGGGGCGACGGGGAGCTGTTTTTT	CASSVSWGDGELFF
TRBJ1-5	TRBV6-5	NA	NA	TGTGCCAGCAGTTCCGGACAGCTAACCAATCAGCCCCAGCATTTT	CASSSGQLTNQPQHF
TRBJ1-1	TRBV11-3	NA	NA	TGTGCCAGCTCGGTGAACACTGAAGCTTTCTTT	CASSVNTEAFF
TRBJ2-5	TRBV24-1	NA	TRBD1	TGTGCCACCAGTGACCCGGGACAGCCGAGGGGGACCCAGTACTTC	CATSDPGQPRGTQYF
TRBJ1-3	TRBV20-1	few	NA	TGCAGTGCTAGCGGGGTTCCTTCTGGAAACACCATATATTTT	CSASGVPSGNTIYF
TRBJ1-2	TRBV27	NA	TRBD1	TGTGCCAGCAGTCCGACTGGACAGGGCTATGGCTACACCTTC	CASSPTGQGYGYTF
TRBJ1-5	TRBV10-3	NA	NA	TGTGCCATCAGTGAGGGTCAGGGTGACGGGGGTCAGCCCCAGCATTTT	CAISEGQGDGGQPQHF
TRBJ1-4	TRBV20-1	NA	TRBD1	TGCAGTGCTGGGGACCAGGGGGTCCATGAAAAACTGTTTTTT	CSAGDQGVHEKLFF
TRBJ1-2	TRBV19	once	NA	TGTGCCAGTAGAAGTCCGGGGGAAGGCTATGGCTACACCTTC	CASRSPGEGYGYTF
TRBJ1-1	TRBV19	NA	NA	TGTGCCAGTAGAACCCAGGTCATGAACACTGAAGCTTTCTTT	CASRTQVMNTEAFF
TRBJ1-5	TRBV24-1	NA	TRBD1	TGTGCCACCAGCCAGGGGGGCCTTCAGCCCCAGCATTTT	CATSQGGLQPQHF
TRBJ1-5	TRBV30	NA	NA	TGTGCCTGGAGTCCCAGTTGGGCTTATAGCAATCAGCCCCAGCATTTT	CAWSPSWAYSNQPQHF
TRBJ1-6	TRBV21-1	NA	NA	TGTGCCAGCAGAAGACGGGACGAGGGGAGTTCACCCCTCCACTTT	CASRRRDEGSSPLHF
TRBJ2-7	TRBV9	once	NA	TGTGCCAGCAGCGTAGGAGGGGGTGGAAGCATGTACGAGCAGTACTTC	CASSVGGGGSMYEQYF
TRBJ2-3	TRBV30	NA	NA	TGTGCCTGGAGTGCCCTTGGGGCTGGAAGCGCAGATACGCAGTATTTT	CAWSALGAGSADTQYF
TRBJ1-4	TRBV7-9	NA	NA	TGTGCCAGCAGCTTAACAGGGCCAACTAATGAAAAACTGTTTTTT	CASSLTGPTNEKLFF
TRBJ2-3	TRBV12-5	NA	TRBD2	TGTGCTAGTGGTTTGTCGCCTCGGGGGGGCAGGGCAGATACGCAGTATTTT	CASGLSPRGGRADTQYF
TRBJ1-2	TRBV19	NA	NA	TGTGCCAGTAGCCCCCGCCGGCAGACTAACTATGGCTACACCTTC	CASSPRRQTNYGYTF
TRBJ1-1	TRBV12-3/TRBV12-4	NA	NA	TGTGCCAGCAGTTTATACAGTTACACTGAAGCTTTCTTT	CASSLYSYTEAFF
TRBJ1-2	TRBV2	NA	NA	TGTGCCACGCAAGCTGGCAAGGCTAACTATGGCTACACCTTC	CATQAGKANYGYTF
TRBJ2-3	TRBV15	NA	NA	TGTGCCACCAGCAGAGATCTGCCGGAAGATACGCAGTATTTT	CATSRDLPEDTQYF
TRBJ1-2	TRBV19	NA	TRBD1	TGTGCCAGTAGTATCGCCCGGACAGGAAACTATGGCTACACCTTC	CASSIARTGNYGYTF
TRBJ2-3	TRBV20-1	NA	TRBD2	TGCAGTGCTAGAGATTACGCGGGGGGCACAGATACGCAGTATTTT	CSARDYAGGTDTQYF
TRBJ2-5	TRBV6-1	NA	NA	TGTGCCAGCAGTGAAGGTCCGAACCAAGAGACCCAGTACTTC	CASSEGPNQETQYF
TRBJ1-2	TRBV6-2/TRBV6-3	once	NA	TGTGCCAGCAGTTACTTTTTCGGCGTCTCGTCTGGCTACACCTTC	CASSYFFGVSSGYTF
TRBJ2-2	TRBV27	NA	TRBD1	TGTGCCAGCAGTCCAAGGACAGGAAGCACCGTCGCGAACACCGGGGAGCTGTTTTTT	CASSPRTGSTVANTGELFF
TRBJ2-3	TRBV6-1	NA	NA	TGTGCCAGCACCGAAGGCGTAGCGAGCACAGATACGCAGTATTTT	CASTEGVASTDTQYF
TRBJ2-3	TRBV2	NA	TRBD2	TGTGCCAGCAGTGATTCCGCTAGCGGGGGGGATTACACAGATACGCAGTATTTT	CASSDSASGGDYTDTQYF
TRBJ1-1	TRBV30	NA	NA	TGTGCCTGGAGTGACGAGATAAACACTGAAGCTTTCTTT	CAWSDEINTEAFF
TRBJ1-6	TRBV18	NA	TRBD1	TGTGCCAGCTCACCCTCGCGACAGGGCTTGTCACCCCTCCACTTT	CASSPSRQGLSPLHF
TRBJ2-3	TRBV20-1	few	TRBD2	TGCAGTGCTAGAGCGGGGGGTCCGAATACGCAGTATTTT	CSARAGGPNTQYF